This record concerns one T cell receptor (beta chain) sequence. This entry is derived from a study of blood T cell repertoires in COVID-19. Profiled with immunoSEQ multiplex PCR; TCRdb holds only in-frame clones, not every one. The sample shows roughly 300,000 clones, 70% to 90% of them seen only once. The TCR comes from a woman aged 25-40 years who had recovered from COVID-19. The specimen sequenced was PBMCs or T cells enriched from blood (not recorded which).

The CDR3 spells CASSPSKGPYTIYF. Written as DNA, the CDR3 is TGTGCCAGCAGTCCTTCGAAGGGGCCATACACCATATATTTT. The V call is TRBV27, the J call TRBJ1-3; a weak D match, TRBD1 (5 bases). CDR1 and CDR2 (germline): MNHEY, SMNVEV (reference sequence). V lost 5 bases and J lost 8, with 16 bases in between. The CDR3 runs 14 residues.